The clone carrying this T cell receptor beta chain has just a few counts. Its antigen is currently unknown. Regarding treatment: roughly 10-day PBMC culture with coronavirus spike peptide pools or control peptides (ViraFEST assay). Following expansion of antigen-specific T cells with peptide pools, ViraFEST then sequenced TCRs. The data stem from a study of vaccination and CD4 T cells after COVID-19. Turning to the study itself: Cells received overlapping spike peptides from SARS-CoV-2, HCoV-NL63, HCoV-OC43 and HCoV-229E as stimulation.

V lost 7 bases and J lost 4, with 17 bases in between. Per germline, CDR1 LNHDA and CDR2 SQIVND (reference sequence). The CDR3 contains 14 residues. Sequenced with the Oncomine TCR Beta short-read assay was DNA taken from cultured CD4+ T cells. TCRdb recomputed calls from the PCR reads with MiXCR, one row per CDR3 protein. This sample yields over 13,000 distinct CDR3 sequences, of which around 53% are seen a single time; 10% belongs to the top ten. This chain links TRBV19 with TRBJ2-7, with a tentative D call TRBD1 (6 bases). The TCR originated in a human donor who had recovered from COVID-19. The sequenced material came from CD4+ T cells from blood, cultured in vitro. The CDR3 here is CASNTQGDCYEQYF. The CDR3 DNA is TGTGCCAGTAATACACAGGGTGACTGTTACGAGCAGTACTTC.